A selection of T cell receptor beta chains follows, all from one sample in a study of T-cell reconstitution after alpha-beta-depleted transplantation in children. TCRdb analysed the PCR reads with MiXCR anew, one entry per CDR3 protein. This sample carries 250,000 to 400,000 distinct CDR3 sequences, roughly 21% of them seen once, and the ten largest clones take approximately 11%. The sample was PBMCs, mostly from graft donor cells, taken 180 days after TCRalphabeta/CD19-depleted stem cell transplant. All receptors derive from a male patient between 5 and 17 years old who had a stem cell transplant for acute lymphoblastic leukemia, so the T cells may come from the graft donor. The CDR3 runs from the conserved cysteine through the conserved F or W. D genes are given only for firm matches. Size tells how often a clone was seen (once, few, many) or the class of an expanded clone, and some rows leave it out.

v_call	d_call	j_call	clone_size	cdr3_nt	cdr3_aa
TRBV7-8	-	TRBJ2-1	-	TGTGCCAGCAGCTTCGGGGATAGCAATGAGCAGTTCTTC	CASSFGDSNEQFF
TRBV25-1	-	TRBJ1-1	few	TGTGCCAGCAAGGAGTACGGCTTCACTGAAGCTTTCTTT	CASKEYGFTEAFF
TRBV7-9	TRBD1	TRBJ1-2	-	TGTGCCAGCAGCTTAGCGGCGACAGGGAACTATGGCTACACCTTC	CASSLAATGNYGYTF
TRBV11-1	-	TRBJ2-1	-	TGTGCCAGCAGCTCTCAACTAGCCCGGTTTACTGTCGGAACCTACAATGAGCAGTTCTTC	CASSSQLARFTVGTYNEQFF
TRBV6-1	-	TRBJ1-4	once	TGTGCCAGCAGCCCAAAGGGGAGAACTAATGAAAAACTGTTTTTT	CASSPKGRTNEKLFF
TRBV11-2	-	TRBJ2-1	-	TGTGCCAGCAGATTCTGGAGCAATGAGCAGTTCTTC	CASRFWSNEQFF
TRBV11-2	TRBD2	TRBJ2-1	few	TGTGCCAGCAGCCTTATTAGCGGGAGGGCCAATGAGCAGTTCTTC	CASSLISGRANEQFF
TRBV12-3/TRBV12-4	-	TRBJ2-5	-	TGTGCCAGCTCTCGGCATCAAGAGACCCAGTACTTC	CASSRHQETQYF
TRBV29-1	-	TRBJ1-2	few	TGCAGCGTTGAACAAGGTGGCTACACCTTC	CSVEQGGYTF
TRBV2	TRBD2	TRBJ2-7	-	TGTGCCAGCAGGTTAGCGGGAGTAACGGAGCAGTACTTC	CASRLAGVTEQYF
TRBV6-1	TRBD1	TRBJ2-7	few	TGTGCCAGCAGTGAAGGAGAGGGACAGCCCTTTTACGAGCAGTACTTC	CASSEGEGQPFYEQYF
TRBV7-8	-	TRBJ2-5	-	TGTGCCAGCAGCCCGTCCTGGGCTTTTCAAGAGACCCAGTACTTC	CASSPSWAFQETQYF
TRBV5-1	-	TRBJ1-6	-	TGCGCCAGCAGCCCCATCCCAGGGGTAGATTCACCCCTCCACTTT	CASSPIPGVDSPLHF
TRBV29-1	-	TRBJ2-7	-	TGCAGCGTTGAGAGAGTCTCGACAGGCCGGTACGAGCAGTACTTC	CSVERVSTGRYEQYF
TRBV4-1	-	TRBJ2-7	-	TGCGCCAGCAGCCAACCACTGGGGCGCCCCTACGAGCAGTACTTC	CASSQPLGRPYEQYF
TRBV6-2/TRBV6-3	TRBD1	TRBJ1-2	few	TGTGCCAGCAAGCCTCCCACCGACAGGGTCGGCTACACCTTC	CASKPPTDRVGYTF
TRBV9	TRBD2	TRBJ2-7	-	TGTGCCAGCAGCGTAACGGCGGGAGGGTCCTACGAGCAGTACTTC	CASSVTAGGSYEQYF
TRBV5-1	-	TRBJ2-7	few	TGCGCCAGCGGCGGCGGTCTTTCCTACGAGCAGTACTTC	CASGGGLSYEQYF
TRBV6-5	-	TRBJ2-5	-	TGTGCCAGCAGTTACTCTGCAGCCATGGCCCAGTACTTC	CASSYSAAMAQYF
TRBV28	-	TRBJ1-1	-	TGTGCCAGTCTTGGGACTGAAGCTTTCTTT	CASLGTEAFF
TRBV12-3/TRBV12-4	-	TRBJ2-2	-	TGTGCCAGCAGTTTAGGCCTAGTGGGAGTGGGCACCGGGGAGCTGTTTTTT	CASSLGLVGVGTGELFF
TRBV9	-	TRBJ2-5	few	TGTGCCAGCAGCGACCTGTATGGGGCCCAGTACTTC	CASSDLYGAQYF
TRBV3-1	-	TRBJ2-7	-	TGTGCCAGCAGCCCCCTGACGGGGGCGGTCTACGAGCAGTACTTC	CASSPLTGAVYEQYF
TRBV7-9	TRBD1	TRBJ2-1	-	TGTGCCAGCAGCTTAAAACCCGGGACAGGGTGGTACAATGAGCAGTTCTTC	CASSLKPGTGWYNEQFF
TRBV7-9	-	TRBJ2-1	-	TGTGCCAGCAGCCCAGGGACGCAACTGAGCCACAATGAGCAGTTCTTC	CASSPGTQLSHNEQFF
TRBV12-3/TRBV12-4	-	TRBJ1-5	-	TGTGCCAGCACTCAAGGGGGTCAGGGTAGAAGCAATCAGCCCCAGCATTTT	CASTQGGQGRSNQPQHF
TRBV20-1	TRBD1	TRBJ1-2	few	TGCAGTGCCCCTATCAGGGGGCGGACTAACTATGGCTACACCTTC	CSAPIRGRTNYGYTF
TRBV18	-	TRBJ2-7	-	TGTGCCAGCTCACCTAGCTCAGGGGTGAGATACGAGCAGTACTTC	CASSPSSGVRYEQYF
TRBV18	TRBD1	TRBJ1-1	few	TGTGCCAGCTCGCCGCGGTGGGGACAGGGGGATATCGGAACTGAAGCTTTCTTT	CASSPRWGQGDIGTEAFF
TRBV6-5	-	TRBJ1-1	few	TGTGCCAGCAGTTACTCGGTAGACACTGAAGCTTTCTTT	CASSYSVDTEAFF
TRBV5-5	-	TRBJ2-1	many	TGTGCCAGCAGCTCCAATAGCGGTTCCTACAATGAGCAGTTCTTC	CASSSNSGSYNEQFF
TRBV7-6	-	TRBJ2-5	few	TGTGCCAGCAGCTTAGCGGCGGTTCGGGGCCTCCAAGAGACCCAGTACTTC	CASSLAAVRGLQETQYF
TRBV6-5	TRBD1	TRBJ1-1	-	TGTGCCAGCAGTTATTCTACAGGGGGAGAGAGCACTGAAGCTTTCTTT	CASSYSTGGESTEAFF
TRBV25-1	-	TRBJ2-1	few	TGTGCCAGCAGTGGGCTAGCCTCCTACAATGAGCAGTTCTTC	CASSGLASYNEQFF
TRBV5-1	-	TRBJ2-1	-	TGCGCCAGCAGCGAGAGTGTCCCGGGCAATGAGCAGTTCTTC	CASSESVPGNEQFF
TRBV20-1	-	TRBJ2-1	few	TGCAGTGCTAGAGGACAGGCGAGCAGGTTCTTC	CSARGQASRFF
TRBV7-2	-	TRBJ1-1	-	TGTGCCAGCAGCTTATATGAGACAGGTCAGAACACTGAAGCTTTCTTT	CASSLYETGQNTEAFF
TRBV12-3/TRBV12-4	-	TRBJ1-5	-	TGTGCCAGCAGTTTTAAGTTGTCCTTCCGAACGGGGGGACCTAGCAATCAGCCCCAGCATTTT	CASSFKLSFRTGGPSNQPQHF
TRBV6-5	-	TRBJ2-6	-	TGTGCCAGCAGTTACTCGGGCTCTGGGGCCAACGTCCTGACTTTC	CASSYSGSGANVLTF
TRBV7-9	TRBD1	TRBJ2-7	few	TGTGCCAGCAGAGGACAGGCCTACGAGCAGTACTTC	CASRGQAYEQYF